This TCR beta chain is from a study of graft-versus-host responses after intestinal transplantation. Some clones are missing from TCRdb's copy, which holds only in-frame ones; the method was immunoSEQ multiplex PCR. Of tens of thousands of clones listed, around 91% were seen once; the top ten hold roughly 2.7%. The V gene's germline CDR1 is ENHRY and CDR2 SYGVKD. The CDR3 is made up of 13 amino acids. V lost 10 bases, J lost 6 bases, and 13 bases lay in between. The chain is built from TRBV10-3 and TRBJ1-6; D unresolved. The input for sequencing was PBMCs, taken around 120 days after intestinal transplantation. The receptor was derived from a human patient who received an intestinal transplant, so some T cells may come from the graft donor. CDR3 loop: CATRRVGNSPLHF. CDR3 nucleotide sequence: TGTGCCACGAGAAGGGTGGGTAATTCACCCCTCCACTTT.